This T cell receptor beta chain was profiled in a study of CD8+ T cells in alopecia areata. Findings and caveats of the study: Scalp samples also contribute reads from the resident alphabeta T cells found in normal skin. Patients shared TCRs less clearly than mice did, possibly for HLA-related reasons.

V lost 0 bases to trimming and J lost 8 bases, with 10 bases between them. CDR1 and CDR2 from the germline V gene are LGHNT and FRNRAP. CDR3 size: 13 residues. cDNA prepared by RNA extraction and subsequent reverse transcription served as the template for sequencing. Data came from immunoSEQ multiplex PCR; TCRdb stores just in-frame clones and leaves some out. The data contain 190,000 or so clones, around 58% of them seen just once; the ten biggest clones take up roughly 13%. Indicated treatment: oral pan-JAK inhibitor, 5-10 mg twice daily. As regards this clone: Antigen unknown.

This receptor was identified in a human donor with alopecia areata. This chain links TRBV12-5 with TRBJ1-2; maybe TRBD1 (5 bases). The starting material was CD8+ T cells sorted from blood, obtained at week 24, from a patient treated with tofacitinib. In DNA form, the CDR3 reads TGTGCTAGTGGTTTGGTACAAGGGGACGGCTACACCTTC. It specifies CASGLVQGDGYTF.